The subject of this entry is one T cell receptor (beta chain). The data are from a study of cytomegalovirus exposure and HLA in healthy donors. Likely unrecorded immune exposures existed in these nominally healthy donors. This CDR3 is built from 17 residues. Amplification used 60 Vbeta primers and 13 Jbeta primers. Some clones are missing from TCRdb's copy, which holds only in-frame ones; the method was immunoSEQ multiplex PCR. The sample has some 120,000 clones; approximately 81% are singletons. The chain carries TRBV21-1 and TRBJ2-5; the table assigns TRBD1, which was not confirmed against the DNA. TRBV21-1 is deemed a pseudogene. The TCR originated in a woman between 18 and 29 years old in good health and CMV-seropositive. The sequencing input was PBMCs. The CDR3 DNA is TGTGCCAGCAGCAAAGACCGGGACAGGGCCCTCCAAGAGACCCAGTACTTC. It codes for CASSKDRDRALQETQYF.